This TCR beta chain was observed in a study of T cell repertoires in cytomegalovirus infection. For the study at large: Matching HLA type and CMV infection were both indicated by public TCR beta signatures.

This clonotype was detected only a few times. Its specificity is not known. General observations from the study: Adding up the frequency of public TCR beta families identified people who carried CMV plus the relevant HLA. Within the response measured ex vivo, HLA-C-restricted CMV-specific TCR beta clonotypes were dominant.

TCRdb passed the reads through MiXCR, listing each CDR3 protein once. The sample has hundreds of thousands of distinct CDR3 sequences; under 20% are singletons. Germline CDR1 reads MNHEY; CDR2 reads SMNVEV (reference sequence). After removal of 5 bases from V and 7 bases from J, the junction contained 16 bases not matched to a gene. The CDR3 consists of 17 residues. The chain joins TRBV27 to TRBJ1-4, with 7 bases matching TRBD1. Sequenced: PBMCs. The TCR was taken from a human donor in good health (CMV status not recorded). Some clones in this sample may be carry-over from other donors' samples. The CDR3 DNA follows: TGTGCCAGCAGTCCACGAAAAAGAGGGACAGTATCTGAAAAACTGTTTTTT. Amino acid sequence: CASSPRKRGTVSEKLFF.